This TCR beta chain derives from a study of blood T cell repertoires in COVID-19. Authors' analysis steps: By means of reference gene primer amplification, nucleated cell counts were estimated. Method: immunoSEQ multiplex PCR; TCRdb's copy keeps in-frame clones and lacks some. V and J calls plus clone size are reproduced from that table; the DNA served to infer D and trimming. The sample includes about 160,000 clones, about 85% of them seen just once. This clone was detected only once. CDR3 length: 11 amino acids. V was pared by 4 bases and J by 0 bases, with 3 bases between. The germline V gene encodes CDR1 SQVTM and CDR2 ANQGSEA.

V and J are TRBV29-1 and TRBJ1-2; D ambiguous. Material: PBMCs or T cells enriched from blood (not recorded which). The sequence was collected from a woman between 40 and 55 years old who had been exposed to COVID-19. The CDR3 DNA follows: TGCAGCGTTGCTACTAACTATGGCTACACCTTC. Translated, it gives CSVATNYGYTF.